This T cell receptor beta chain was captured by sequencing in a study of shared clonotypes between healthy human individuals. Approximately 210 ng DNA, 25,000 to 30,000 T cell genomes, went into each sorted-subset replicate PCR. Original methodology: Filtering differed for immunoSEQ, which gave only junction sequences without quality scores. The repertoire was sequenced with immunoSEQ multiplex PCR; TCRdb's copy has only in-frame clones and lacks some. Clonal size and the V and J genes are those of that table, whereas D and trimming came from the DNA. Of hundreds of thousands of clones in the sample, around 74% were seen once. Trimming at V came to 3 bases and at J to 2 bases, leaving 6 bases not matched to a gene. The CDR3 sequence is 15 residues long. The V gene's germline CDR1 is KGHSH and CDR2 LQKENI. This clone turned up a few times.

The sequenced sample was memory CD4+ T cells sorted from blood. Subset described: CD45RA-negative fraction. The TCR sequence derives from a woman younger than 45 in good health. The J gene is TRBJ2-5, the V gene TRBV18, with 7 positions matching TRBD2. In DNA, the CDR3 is TGTGCCAGCTCACCCCCCGCGCGGGAGCAAGAGACCCAGTACTTC. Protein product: CASSPPAREQETQYF.